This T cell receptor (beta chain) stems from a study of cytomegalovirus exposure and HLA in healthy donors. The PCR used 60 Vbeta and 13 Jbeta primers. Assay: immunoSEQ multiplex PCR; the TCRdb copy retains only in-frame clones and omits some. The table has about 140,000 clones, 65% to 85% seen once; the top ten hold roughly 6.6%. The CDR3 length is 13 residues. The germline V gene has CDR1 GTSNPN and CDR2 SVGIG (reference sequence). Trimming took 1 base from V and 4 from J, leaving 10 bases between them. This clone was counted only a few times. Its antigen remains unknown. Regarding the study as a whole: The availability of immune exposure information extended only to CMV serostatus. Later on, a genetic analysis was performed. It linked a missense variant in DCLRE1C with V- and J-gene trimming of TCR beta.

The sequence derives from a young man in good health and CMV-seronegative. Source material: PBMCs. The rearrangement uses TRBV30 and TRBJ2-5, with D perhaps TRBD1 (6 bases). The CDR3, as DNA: TGTGCCTGGAGTGGGGACAAGGGAGAGACCCAGTACTTC. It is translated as CAWSGDKGETQYF.